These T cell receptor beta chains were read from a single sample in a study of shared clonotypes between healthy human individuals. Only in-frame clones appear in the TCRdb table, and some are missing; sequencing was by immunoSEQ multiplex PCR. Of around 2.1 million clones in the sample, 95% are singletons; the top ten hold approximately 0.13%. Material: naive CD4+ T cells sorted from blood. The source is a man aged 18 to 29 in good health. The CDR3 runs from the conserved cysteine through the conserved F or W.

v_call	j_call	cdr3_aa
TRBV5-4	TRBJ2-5	CASRRTSGQETQYF
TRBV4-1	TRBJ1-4	CASSNEGRAGEKLFF
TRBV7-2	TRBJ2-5	CASSLRTGGETQYF
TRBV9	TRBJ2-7	CASSASGTGVEQYF
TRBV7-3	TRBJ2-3	CASSLGRALYTDTQYF
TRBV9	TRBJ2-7	CASSVGASYEQYF
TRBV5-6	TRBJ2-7	CASSLVDRGPYEQYF
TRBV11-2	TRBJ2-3	CASSFDTAGDTQYF
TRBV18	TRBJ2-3	CASSPLRDTQYF
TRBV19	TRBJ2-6	CASSSTGSSGANVLTF
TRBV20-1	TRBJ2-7	CSALENRQYF
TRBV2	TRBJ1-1	CASTGQTNTEAFF
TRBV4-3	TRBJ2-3	CASSRLPGLAAGGADTQYF
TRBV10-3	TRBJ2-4	CAISEGGTLAKNIQYF
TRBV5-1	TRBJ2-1	CASSQSGLAGLNEQFF
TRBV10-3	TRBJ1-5	CAISESSPVSNQPQHF
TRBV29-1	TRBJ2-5	CSVEQLQETQYF
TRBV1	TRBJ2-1	CTSTPFGTSGNEQFF
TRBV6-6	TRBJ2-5	CASRLGQQETQYF
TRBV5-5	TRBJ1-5	CASSLEGIDNQPQHF
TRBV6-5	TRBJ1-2	CASSPGQGRRYTF
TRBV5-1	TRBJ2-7	CASSQTSGYEQYF
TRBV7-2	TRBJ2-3	CASSLEGGITDTQYF
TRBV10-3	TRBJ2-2	CAISDNGAGELFF
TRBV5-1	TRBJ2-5	CASSQGLAGVSWETQYF
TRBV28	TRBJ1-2	CASSLSRGGSRASYTF
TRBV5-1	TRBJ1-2	CASSPTGENYGYTF
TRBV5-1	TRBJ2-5	CASSSDRGQETQYF
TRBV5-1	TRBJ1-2	CASSFGVGTNYGYTF
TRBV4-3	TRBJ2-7	CASSQNHQESYEQYF
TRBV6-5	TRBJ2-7	CASCRLAGSDEQYF
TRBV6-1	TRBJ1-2	CASRDRHYGYTF
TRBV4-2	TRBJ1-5	CASSQDPGGNQPQHF
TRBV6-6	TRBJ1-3	CASAGSGNTIYF
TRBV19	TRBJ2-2	CASSIGQGRYTGELFF
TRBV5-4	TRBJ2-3	CASSLGLAGEVGTDTQYF
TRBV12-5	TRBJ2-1	CASGLGSGSSYNEQFF
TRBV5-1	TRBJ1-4	CASSFRTPINEKLFF
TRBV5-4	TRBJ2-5	CASSLHGLAGRETQYF
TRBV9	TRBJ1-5	CASSVGGENQPQHF
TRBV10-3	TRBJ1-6	CAISEGSYNSPLHF
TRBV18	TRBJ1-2	CASSPRREGSGYTF
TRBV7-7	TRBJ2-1	CASSSGLAGFGEQFF
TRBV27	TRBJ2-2	CASSLEGASWRELFF
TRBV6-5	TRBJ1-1	CASRERRGGDTEAFF
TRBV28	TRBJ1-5	CASKGLSNQPQHF
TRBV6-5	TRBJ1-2	CASSYGGTNYGYTF
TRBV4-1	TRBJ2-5	CASSLGGLETQYF
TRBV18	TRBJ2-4	CASSPPSVNIQYF
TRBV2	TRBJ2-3	CASSRLAGGQGTDTQYF
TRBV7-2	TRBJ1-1	CASSLEGWTEAFF
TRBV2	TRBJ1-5	CASSVPGSQHF
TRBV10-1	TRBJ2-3	CASRARATADTQYF
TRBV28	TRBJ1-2	CASSLPRNGYTF
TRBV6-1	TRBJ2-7	CASSTRTGSYEQYF
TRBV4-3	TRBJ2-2	CASSHDRTNTGELFF
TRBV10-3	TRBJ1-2	CAISESSQGYGYTF
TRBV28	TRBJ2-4	CASSNPGPIAKNIQYF
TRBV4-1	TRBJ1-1	CASSLSRDRVGNTEAFF